Each of the 16 T cell receptor beta chains below was sequenced from the same sample in a study of shared clonotypes between healthy human individuals. The repertoire was sequenced with immunoSEQ multiplex PCR; TCRdb's copy has only in-frame clones and lacks some. The sample has about 2.3 million clones; approximately 90% are singletons. Sequencing was carried out using naive CD4+ T cells from PBMCs. Stated subset: CD45RA+ positively selected. The receptors derive from a man aged 18 to 29 in good health. Some clones in this sample may be carry-over from other donors' samples.

The chain is built from TRBV5-4 and TRBJ2-5, with TRBD2 matching over 12 bases. The CDR3 runs 19 residues. With V trimmed by 3 bases and J by 2 bases, 14 bases remained unmatched. Germline CDR1 is SGHNT and CDR2 is YYREEE (reference sequence). The CDR3 coding sequence is TGTGCCAGCAGCTCCGGACTAGCGGGACCAAAAGGGTATCAAGAGACCCAGTACTTC. Its protein product is CASSSGLAGPKGYQETQYF.

This rearrangement joins TRBV18 to TRBJ2-7, with TRBD2 matching 11 bases. This CDR3 spans 16 amino acids. Per the germline V gene, CDR1 is KGHSH and CDR2 is LQKENI. Trimming took 4 bases from V and 0 from J; bases not matched to a gene: 5. This CDR3 reads CASSLGTSGFSYEQYF. CDR3 DNA: TGTGCCAGCTCACTCGGGACTAGCGGATTCTCCTACGAGCAGTACTTC.

Details on this clone: The same CDR3 is also encoded by other DNA sequences in this sample. The chain carries TRBV11-3 and TRBJ2-1, with 7 bases aligning to TRBD1. The CDR3 contains 14 residues. The germline CDR1 and CDR2 sequences are SGHNT and YENEEA. Trimming took 5 bases from V and 3 from J; bases not matched to a gene: 4. The CDR3 sequence is CASSPGGSYNEQFF. The CDR3 DNA sequence: TGTGCCAGCAGCCCAGGGGGTAGCTACAATGAGCAGTTCTTC.

V gene TRBV5-5 combines with J gene TRBJ1-5; D not resolved. The germline V gene has CDR1 SGHKS and CDR2 YYEKEE (reference sequence). The CDR3 contains 14 residues. V lost 4 bases to trimming and J lost 0 bases, with 8 bases between them. The CDR3, as DNA: TGTGCCAGCAGCACAAGTGATAGCAATCAGCCCCAGCATTTT. Translating gives CASSTSDSNQPQHF. Using reference TRBV5-5 and TRBJ1-5 for the parts outside the CDR3, the full variable domain is DAGVTQSPTHLIKTRGQQVTLRCSPISGHKSVSWYQQVLGQGPQFIFQYYEKEERGRGNFPDRFSARQFPNYSSELNVNALLLGDSALYLCASSTSDSNQPQHFGDGTRLSIL.

This chain uses TRBV11-2 with TRBJ2-1, with D possibly matching TRBD2 (5 bases). Trimming removed 6 bases from V and 8 bases from J, with 23 bases in between. This CDR3 spans 16 amino acids. Germline V gene lookup returns CDR1 SGHAT and CDR2 FQNNGV. This CDR3 is CASRPIRSGITDEQFF. The DNA of the CDR3 is TGTGCCAGCAGACCAATTAGATCCGGGATAACAGATGAGCAGTTCTTC.

The V and J genes are TRBV10-3 and TRBJ1-2, with no clear D. Germline V gives CDR1 ENHRY, CDR2 SYGVKD. The CDR3 length is 15 residues. V lost 5 bases, J lost 2 bases, and 15 bases lay in between. The CDR3: CAISPDPDSNYGYTF. The CDR3 nucleotides are TGTGCCATCAGTCCAGACCCAGACTCAAACTATGGCTACACCTTC.

This clone was recorded only once. The rearrangement joins TRBV4-2 to TRBJ2-7; TRBD1 or TRBD2 may be the D gene (5 bases each). With 4 bases removed from V and 1 base from J, the gap between germline ends came to 17 bases. Germline V gives CDR1 LGHNA, CDR2 YNFKEQ. The CDR3 has 16 residues. CDR3 protein: CASSRSDGAGSYEQYF. CDR3 in DNA: TGTGCCAGCAGCCGCTCCGACGGGGCAGGATCCTACGAGCAGTACTTC.

The rearrangement uses TRBV30 and TRBJ1-4, with 8 bases fitting TRBD1. The CDR3 is 14 residues long. Trimming took 6 bases from V and 3 from J; bases not matched to a gene: 6. CDR1 and CDR2 (germline): GTSNPN, SVGIG (reference sequence). For the CDR3, the DNA is TGTGCCTGTCTCAGGGGGCAGGCTAATGAAAAACTGTTTTTT. Amino acid sequence: CACLRGQANEKLFF.

On this clone itself: Other nucleotide sequences in the sample specify the same CDR3. The chain links TRBV7-2 to TRBJ1-5; 9 nucleotides align to TRBD1. V gave up 5 bases and J gave up 7 bases; unmatched junction bases: 3. The CDR3 sequence is 13 residues long. The germline gives CDR1 SGHTA, CDR2 FQGNSA. CDR3 coding DNA: TGTGCCAGCAGCAGACAGGGGGGACAGCCCCAGCATTTT. This gives the protein CASSRQGGQPQHF.

The count of this clone is one. CDR3 region: CASSFGGGIGDEQYF. The CDR3 coding sequence is TGTGCCAGCAGTTTTGGGGGAGGAATTGGAGACGAGCAGTACTTC. The chain recombines TRBV28 with TRBJ2-7; possibly TRBD2 for D (6 bases). From germline, CDR1 is MDHEN and CDR2 SYDVKM. V lost 3 bases and J lost 5, with 17 bases in between. This CDR3 region has 15 residues.

For this clone: Other DNA sequences of this sample code for an identical CDR3. The chain employs TRBV9 and TRBJ2-1; tentatively, D is TRBD2 (5 bases). From germline, CDR1 is SGDLS and CDR2 YYNGEE. The CDR3 contains 15 residues. The V end was cut by 0 bases, the J end by 0 bases, with 7 bases between. The CDR3 DNA reads as TGTGCCAGCAGCGTAGATCGGGGCTCCTACAATGAGCAGTTCTTC. This translates into CASSVDRGSYNEQFF.

A word on this clone: One junction end disagrees with the germline gene, perhaps due to a read error. This chain uses TRBV5-1 with TRBJ1-1; D possibly corresponds to TRBD1 (6 bases). The CDR3 has 14 residues. Germline V gene lookup returns CDR1 SGHRS and CDR2 YFSETQ. The CDR3 DNA sequence: TGCGCCAGCAACTTGGACAGATTGAACACTGAAGCTTTCTTT. This sequence encodes CASNLDRLNTEAFF.

Details on this clone: The same CDR3 is also encoded by other DNA sequences in this sample. This chain uses TRBV27 with TRBJ1-5, with D maybe TRBD1 (6 bases). The germline CDR1 and CDR2 sequences are MNHEY and SMNVEV (reference sequence). The V and J ends lost 2 bases and 4 bases respectively, with 12 bases between them. This CDR3 is 15 amino acids long. The DNA for the CDR3 is TGTGCCAGCAGTTTACAGGGGCCGTCAAATCAGCCCCAGCATTTT. Protein product: CASSLQGPSNQPQHF.

The rearrangement links TRBV7-3 to TRBJ2-7; a weak D match, TRBD2 (5 bases). Trimming took off 5 bases at V and 3 bases at J, with 17 bases between the two ends. The CDR3 extends over 15 amino acids. CDR1 and CDR2 (germline): SGHTA, FQGTGA. CDR3 residues: CASSLGFGDYYEQYF. The CDR3 DNA reads TGTGCCAGCAGCCTCGGGTTCGGTGACTACTACGAGCAGTACTTC.

The gene calls are TRBV5-1 and TRBJ2-2, with 9 bases identical to TRBD1. Germline V CDR1 and CDR2: SGHRS, YFSETQ. The V and J ends lost 0 bases and 2 bases, in that order; junction bases with no gene match: 14. The CDR3 sequence is 20 residues long. CDR3 protein: CASSLANLGTGFGNTGELFF. The CDR3 DNA reads as TGCGCCAGCAGCTTGGCCAATCTCGGGACAGGGTTTGGAAACACCGGGGAGCTGTTTTTT.

The V call is TRBV28, the J call TRBJ2-2; TRBD2 matches 9 bases. The CDR3 consists of 17 residues. Trimming cost V 5 bases and J 4 bases; bases outside gene matches: 11. CDR1 is MDHEN, CDR2 SYDVKM, per germline. CDR3 region: CASSSPNGGGGTGELFF. CDR3 sequence (DNA): TGTGCCAGCAGTAGCCCAAACGGCGGGGGGGGCACCGGGGAGCTGTTTTTT.